The 30 T cell receptor beta chains given below trace back to one sample, sequenced in a study of control samples from healthy donors and cancer patients. This table comes from immunoSEQ multiplex PCR, and its TCRdb copy is limited to in-frame clones, with some not included. The repertoire holds 90,000 to 100,000 clones, with roughly 83% as singletons. The sequenced material came from blood. The source is a young woman in good health.

The chain employs TRBV6-2 or TRBV6-3 and TRBJ2-5, with D maybe TRBD1 (6 bases). V was trimmed by 4 bases and J by 5 bases, leaving 14 bases between them. The CDR3 has 14 amino acids. Germline CDR1 reads MNHEY; CDR2 reads SVGEGT. This chain's CDR3 is CASSSPARGETQYF. The DNA of the CDR3 is TGTGCCAGCAGTTCGCCGGCCAGGGGCGAGACCCAGTACTTC.

This clone appeared a single time. The gene calls are TRBV5-1 and TRBJ2-7; D is perhaps TRBD1 (5 bases). This CDR3 has 14 residues. V lost 0 bases and J 6 bases, leaving 13 bases between the germline ends. CDR1 is SGHRS, CDR2 YFSETQ, per germline. The CDR3 coding sequence is TGCGCCAGCAGCTTGGGTGTGGGGCTCGGCGAGCAGTACTTC. Amino acids: CASSLGVGLGEQYF.

This chain links TRBV4-2 with TRBJ1-1, with D possibly being TRBD1 (6 bases). The V end was cut by 1 base, the J end by 1 base, with 13 bases between. Germline CDR1 is LGHNA and CDR2 is YNFKEQ. CDR3 length: 16 amino acids. Here the CDR3 reads CASSQAKGVGNTEAFF. The DNA of the CDR3 is TGTGCCAGCAGCCAAGCCAAGGGGGTGGGGAACACTGAAGCTTTCTTT.

The chain combines TRBV24-1 with TRBJ2-7; TRBD1 matches at 8 bases. This CDR3 spans 15 amino acids. Per germline, CDR1 KGHDR and CDR2 SFDVKD. Trimming took 3 bases from V and 1 from J; bases not matched to a gene: 4. The CDR3 reads CATSDTRDRSYEQYF. The CDR3 nucleotides are TGTGCCACCAGTGATACCCGGGACAGGTCCTACGAGCAGTACTTC.

This clone has ten or more counts. The V call is TRBV19, the J call TRBJ1-3, with no clear D. Trimming left V 5 bases short and J 3 bases short, with 20 bases between. The CDR3 totals 17 residues. Germline V gives CDR1 LNHDA, CDR2 SQIVND (reference sequence). CDR3 DNA sequence: TGTGCCAGTAGTCCACCCCTCCAGCGTGTAGTTGGAAACACCATATATTTT. This encodes CASSPPLQRVVGNTIYF.

The chain links TRBV7-8 to TRBJ1-5; no clear D gene. The V gene's germline CDR1 is SGHVS and CDR2 FQNEAQ. V lost 5 bases, J lost 4 bases, and 15 bases lay in between. The CDR3 extends over 15 amino acids. As DNA, the CDR3 is TGTGCCAGCAGCCAGGACCGTCGCGGGAATCAGCCCCAGCATTTT. This translates into CASSQDRRGNQPQHF.

CDR3 DNA: TGTGCCAGCAGTCCCGGACGGGTCCACCAGCCCCAGCATTTT. Amino acids: CASSPGRVHQPQHF. V and J are TRBV28 and TRBJ1-5; D is uncertain. CDR1 MDHEN and CDR2 SYDVKM come from the germline V gene. Trimming left V 5 bases short and J 7 bases short, with 15 bases between. CDR3 size: 14 residues. Using reference TRBV28 and TRBJ1-5 for the parts outside the CDR3, the full variable domain is DVKVTQSSRYLVKRTGEKVFLECVQDMDHENMFWYRQDPGLGLRLIYFSYDVKMKEKGDIPEGYSVSREKKERFSLILESASTNQTSMYLCASSPGRVHQPQHFGDGTRLSIL.

The chain joins TRBV2 to TRBJ2-5, with 11 positions matching TRBD2. Trimming cost V 2 bases and J 5 bases; bases outside gene matches: 4. In germline, CDR1 is SNHLY, CDR2 FYNNEI. CDR3 length: 15 residues. This chain's CDR3 is CASSEIPSGGETQYF. The CDR3 DNA is TGTGCCAGCAGTGAAATCCCTAGCGGGGGGGAGACCCAGTACTTC. The full variable domain, with the rest looked up from reference TRBV2 and TRBJ2-5, is EPEVTQTPSHQVTQMGQEVILRCVPISNHLYFYWYRQILGQKVEFLVSFYNNEISEKSEIFDDQFSVERPDGSNFTLKIRSTKLEDSAMYFCASSEIPSGGETQYFGPGTRLLVL.

This clone was recorded a few times. V and J are TRBV9 and TRBJ2-7, with TRBD1 matching over 11 bases. Losses at the gene ends were 5 bases for V and 2 bases for J; bases not matched to a gene: 9. Germline V lookup: CDR1 SGDLS, CDR2 YYNGEE. The CDR3 is made up of 16 amino acids. The CDR3: CASRGDRGGPAYEQYF. The CDR3, as DNA: TGTGCCAGCAGAGGGGACAGGGGGGGCCCAGCCTACGAGCAGTACTTC.

The chain links TRBV3-1 (or the pseudogene TRBV3-2) to TRBJ1-4; a weak D match, TRBD1 (6 bases). Germline V lookup: CDR1 LGHDT, CDR2 YNNKEL (reference sequence). CDR3 length: 16 residues. The ends were cut back, 4 bases at V and 6 bases at J, with 18 bases in the middle. CDR3 region: CASSPEGGGLHEKLFF. CDR3 coding DNA: TGTGCCAGCAGCCCCGAGGGGGGGGGTTTGCATGAAAAACTGTTTTTT.

This clone was counted a single time. The V and J genes are TRBV27 and TRBJ1-1; 7 bases fit TRBD1. The length of the CDR3 is 14 residues. V dropped 6 bases and J dropped 6; count of bases not matched to a gene: 10. Germline V gives CDR1 MNHEY, CDR2 SMNVEV (reference sequence). CDR3 bases: TGTGCCAGCAGCCATACTACAGGGGTTCCTGAAGCTTTCTTT. Encoded protein: CASSHTTGVPEAFF.

The V call is TRBV18, the J call TRBJ1-3; D is uncertain. The V and J ends lost 7 bases and 4 bases respectively, with 14 bases between them. This CDR3 region has 14 residues. CDR1 is KGHSH, CDR2 LQKENI, per germline. The CDR3 loop reads CASFKQEQGNTIYF. The CDR3 coding sequence is TGTGCCAGCTTCAAGCAGGAGCAAGGAAACACCATATATTTT. The entire variable domain, with the rest obtained from reference TRBV18 and TRBJ1-3, is as follows: NAGVMQNPRHLVRRRGQEARLRCSPMKGHSHVYWYRQLPEEGLKFMVYLQKENIIDESGMPKERFSAEFPKEGPSILRIQQVVRGDSAAYFCASFKQEQGNTIYFGEGSWLTVV.

V is TRBV30 and J is TRBJ1-1; 7 positions match TRBD1. CDR3 length equals 18 residues. Germline CDR1 is GTSNPN and CDR2 is SVGIG (reference sequence). V was pared by 2 bases and J by 0 bases, with 15 bases of the junction left unmatched. CDR3 in amino acids: CAWSPRSRGVFMNTEAFF. CDR3 DNA: TGTGCCTGGAGTCCCCGGAGCAGGGGGGTTTTCATGAACACTGAAGCTTTCTTT.

This clone has at least ten counts. V is TRBV29-1 and J is TRBJ1-2; perhaps TRBD1 as D (6 bases). The CDR3 sequence is 12 residues long. Germline V CDR1 and CDR2: SQVTM, ANQGSEA. Between the trimmed V and J ends, which lost 8 bases and 8 bases, there was a span of 18 bases. Here the CDR3 reads CSMISGEGGYTF. For the CDR3, the DNA is TGCAGCATGATATCAGGGGAGGGAGGCTACACCTTC.

The chain couples TRBV5-1 to TRBJ2-6, with 11 nucleotides matching TRBD2. The junction had 8 bases not matched to a gene; V was cut back by 0 bases and J by 0 bases. The CDR3 contains 20 residues. CDR1 SGHRS and CDR2 YFSETQ come from the germline V gene. CDR3 in amino acids: CASSLVSGLADFSGANVLTF. In DNA form, the CDR3 reads TGCGCCAGCAGCTTGGTGTCGGGACTAGCGGACTTCTCTGGGGCCAACGTCCTGACTTTC.

V usage is TRBV19 and J usage is TRBJ1-5; TRBD1 is a possible D gene (5 bases). Germline values: CDR1 LNHDA, CDR2 SQIVND (reference sequence). Trimming took 5 bases from V and 7 from J, leaving 21 bases between them. The CDR3 sequence is 16 residues long. The CDR3 here is CASSPTRGTLRQPQHF. DNA for the CDR3: TGTGCCAGTAGTCCAACCCGAGGGACTCTGAGGCAGCCCCAGCATTTT.

V usage is TRBV28 and J usage is TRBJ2-7; TRBD1 aligns across 7 bases. V trimming: 1 base; J trimming: 0 bases; junction bases outside the gene matches: 3. Germline CDR1 is MDHEN and CDR2 is SYDVKM. This CDR3 spans 15 amino acids. This CDR3 reads CASSLSGQSSYEQYF. CDR3 sequence (DNA): TGTGCCAGCAGTTTATCGGGACAGAGCTCCTACGAGCAGTACTTC.

Only a few counts were recorded for this clone. This sequence joins TRBV24-1 and TRBJ2-1; possibly TRBD1 or TRBD2 for D (5 bases each). Per the germline V gene, CDR1 is KGHDR and CDR2 is SFDVKD. The CDR3 has 15 residues. Trimming took off 3 bases at V and 5 bases at J, with 13 bases between the two ends. As DNA, the CDR3 is TGTGCCACCAGTGATCCCCGGGACGGGCACAATGAGCAGTTCTTC. It encodes CATSDPRDGHNEQFF.

A few counts support this clone. The chain uses TRBV2 and TRBJ2-2, with D perhaps matching TRBD2 (5 bases). Trimming stripped 8 bases from V and 7 bases from J, with 17 bases between. This CDR3 contains 14 residues. CDR1 is SNHLY, CDR2 FYNNEI, per germline. The CDR3 bases are TGTGCCAGCGCCGCGTTTCAGGACTTCGGGGAGCTGTTTTTT. Translating gives CASAAFQDFGELFF.

The genes are TRBV7-2 and TRBJ2-1; 14 bases match TRBD2. Germline trimming cut 1 base from V and 8 bases from J; bases unmatched to any gene: 4. Germline V lookup: CDR1 SGHTA, CDR2 FQGNSA. The CDR3 covers 16 residues. The CDR3 loop reads CASSLGLAGGVDEQFF. DNA of the CDR3: TGTGCCAGCAGCTTAGGACTAGCGGGGGGGGTGGATGAGCAGTTCTTC.

The V gene is TRBV29-1, the J gene TRBJ2-6; D might be TRBD2 (6 bases). This CDR3 spans 14 amino acids. Per the germline V gene, CDR1 is SQVTM and CDR2 is ANQGSEA. V lost 6 bases to trimming and J lost 1 base, with 10 bases between them. DNA of the CDR3: TGCAGCGTCGACGGGGGTTCTGGGGCCAACGTCCTGACTTTC. This sequence encodes CSVDGGSGANVLTF.

This chain joins TRBV11-2 and TRBJ2-3; no firm D call. Germline assignment: CDR1 SGHAT and CDR2 FQNNGV. The CDR3 is made up of 15 amino acids. V shed 6 bases and J shed 0 bases, with 13 bases lying between them. Here the CDR3 DNA reads TGTGCCAGCAGTTCCCAGGTGGGGAGCACAGATACGCAGTATTTT. Translating gives CASSSQVGSTDTQYF.

In the case of this clone: A read error may produce the germline difference seen at one junction end. The rearrangement links TRBV6-2 or TRBV6-3 to TRBJ1-1; D is uncertain. The germline V gene has CDR1 MNHEY and CDR2 SVGEGT. There are 15 residues in the CDR3. CDR3 nucleotide sequence: TGTGCCAGCAGTGCTCATGGACGGGTGAACGCTGAAGCTTTCTTT. It translates to CASSAHGRVNAEAFF.

The rearrangement joins TRBV14 to TRBJ2-3; the D is unclear. The CDR3 is made up of 15 amino acids. Deletions cut 1 base from V and 4 bases from J, with 12 bases between. Germline assignment: CDR1 SGHDN and CDR2 FVKESK. The CDR3 protein is CASSQVMGAADTQYF. The CDR3 DNA reads as TGTGCCAGCAGCCAAGTAATGGGCGCGGCAGATACGCAGTATTTT.

This chain connects TRBV10-3 to TRBJ2-7; 8 bases map to TRBD1. This CDR3 is 11 amino acids long. The germline gives CDR1 ENHRY, CDR2 SYGVKD. Germline trimming cut 6 bases from V and 5 bases from J; bases unmatched to any gene: 0. The CDR3 region has the DNA TGTGCCATCAGGACAGGGGACGAGCAGTACTTC. Protein sequence: CAIRTGDEQYF.

J is TRBJ2-2 and V is TRBV5-1, with 11 nucleotides matching TRBD2. Losses at the gene ends were 4 bases for V and 4 bases for J; bases not matched to a gene: 3. CDR3 length: 15 residues. Germline V CDR1 and CDR2: SGHRS, YFSETQ. This chain's CDR3 is CASSPTSGGTGELFF. Here the CDR3 DNA reads TGCGCCAGCAGCCCCACTAGCGGGGGCACCGGGGAGCTGTTTTTT. Full variable domain (remainder filled in from reference TRBV5-1 and TRBJ2-2): KAGVTQTPRYLIKTRGQQVTLSCSPISGHRSVSWYQQTPGQGLQFLFEYFSETQRNKGNFPGRFSGRQFSNSRSEMNVSTLELGDSALYLCASSPTSGGTGELFFGEGSRLTVL.

This sequence joins TRBV12-3 or TRBV12-4 and TRBJ1-5; D is unresolved. The CDR3 is 13 amino acids. The V and J ends lost 8 bases and 5 bases respectively, with 13 bases between them. This CDR3 reads CASRRVDHQPQHF. CDR3 nucleotide sequence: TGTGCCAGCCGGAGGGTAGATCATCAGCCCCAGCATTTT.

This clone appeared a few times. The CDR3 is CASSLRDRVLYGYTF. In DNA, the CDR3 is TGTGCCAGCAGTTTAAGGGACAGGGTTCTCTATGGCTACACCTTC. This chain links TRBV28 with TRBJ1-2; 9 nucleotides align to TRBD1. Trimming at V came to 2 bases and at J to 4 bases, leaving 5 bases not matched to a gene. CDR1 is MDHEN and CDR2 is SYDVKM in the germline V gene. The length of the CDR3 is 15 residues.

The gene calls are TRBV29-1 and TRBJ1-2; D unresolved. Germline V gene sequence: CDR1 SQVTM, CDR2 ANQGSEA. This CDR3 has 12 residues. This CDR3 reads CIAVTPSYGYTF. As DNA, the CDR3 is TGCATAGCGGTGACCCCTTCCTATGGCTACACCTTC.

The genes are TRBV7-7 and TRBJ2-2; 9 nucleotides agree with TRBD2. Germline V gives CDR1 SSHAT, CDR2 FNYEAQ (reference sequence). The CDR3 is 15 amino acids. V was clipped by 6 bases and J by 2 bases; unmatched bases: 4. The CDR3 here is CASSRGGANTGELFF. CDR3 bases: TGTGCCAGCAGTCGCGGGGGGGCCAACACCGGGGAGCTGTTTTTT.